A single sample is the source of the 9 T cell receptor beta chains below, sequenced in a study of cytotoxic CD8 clonotypes in ibrutinib-treated CLL. Generated by immunoSEQ multiplex PCR, the TCRdb table keeps only in-frame clones and is missing some. The sample yields approximately 32,000 clones, 69% seen once. Sample: PBMCs, taken before ibrutinib treatment. The receptors were gathered from a human donor with chronic lymphocytic leukemia.

The rearrangement uses TRBV6-4 and TRBJ2-1, with D perhaps matching TRBD1 (6 bases). CDR1 MRHNA and CDR2 SNTAGT come from the germline V gene. V shed 4 bases and J shed 12 bases, with 16 bases lying between them. This CDR3 is 13 amino acids long. The CDR3 region is CASSVDITGRQFF. CDR3 DNA sequence: TGTGCCAGCAGTGTAGACATTACAGGGAGGCAGTTCTTC.

The chain has TRBV11-2 and TRBJ1-1, with D unclear. The CDR3 length is 14 residues. Germline CDR1 SGHAT, CDR2 FQNNGV. Trimming cost V 7 bases and J 3 bases, with 15 bases left between them. The DNA of the CDR3 is TGTGCCAGCACTCTAGAGCTGGCCTACACTGAAGCTTTCTTT. Translation: CASTLELAYTEAFF.

This rearrangement joins TRBV29-1 to TRBJ2-3, with D tentatively TRBD2 (6 bases). Trimming shortened V by 1 base and J by 1 base, and 15 bases separated the two germline ends. The CDR3 is 16 residues long. Germline assignment: CDR1 SQVTM and CDR2 ANQGSEA. The CDR3 sequence is CSVEGLGGVGTDTQYF. CDR3 nucleotides: TGCAGCGTTGAAGGCCTAGGAGGGGTTGGCACAGATACGCAGTATTTT.

CDR3 sequence reads: CASRRQGDRVYTQYF. The CDR3 DNA reads TGTGCCAGCAGGCGACAGGGAGACCGGGTTTATACGCAGTATTTT. The chain is built from TRBV2 and TRBJ2-3; TRBD1 matches 7 bases. This CDR3 spans 15 amino acids. In germline, CDR1 is SNHLY, CDR2 FYNNEI. V lost 6 bases and J lost 7; bases outside the gene matches: 13. Drawing the rest from reference TRBV2 and TRBJ2-3, the complete variable domain is EPEVTQTPSHQVTQMGQEVILRCVPISNHLYFYWYRQILGQKVEFLVSFYNNEISEKSEIFDDQFSVERPDGSNFTLKIRSTKLEDSAMYFCASRRQGDRVYTQYFGPGTRLTVL.

The rearrangement joins TRBV6-5 to TRBJ2-7; 7 bases agree with TRBD1. CDR3 length: 13 residues. Germline CDR1 and CDR2: MNHEY and SVGAGI. V was pared by 6 bases and J by 6 bases, with 8 bases of the junction left unmatched. CDR3 sequence: CASRPGQPGEQYF. The CDR3 region has the DNA TGTGCCAGCAGACCGGGACAGCCAGGCGAGCAGTACTTC.

V usage is TRBV20-1 and J usage is TRBJ1-1; D remains unclear. The ends were cut back, 6 bases at V and 2 bases at J, with 7 bases in the middle. CDR3 length: 11 amino acids. CDR1 DFQATT and CDR2 SNEGSKA come from the germline V gene (reference sequence). CDR3 coding DNA: TGCAGTGCAAAAAGTAACACTGAAGCTTTCTTT. Translation: CSAKSNTEAFF.

The J gene is TRBJ1-5, the V gene TRBV5-1; D is unresolved. V gave up 0 bases and J gave up 4 bases, with 8 bases separating them. Looked up from germline, CDR1 is SGHRS and CDR2 is YFSETQ. CDR3 length: 14 amino acids. As DNA, the CDR3 is TGCGCCAGCAGCTTGGATGCAGGAAATCAGCCCCAGCATTTT. It yields the protein CASSLDAGNQPQHF. Using reference TRBV5-1 and TRBJ1-5 for the parts outside the CDR3, the full variable domain is KAGVTQTPRYLIKTRGQQVTLSCSPISGHRSVSWYQQTPGQGLQFLFEYFSETQRNKGNFPGRFSGRQFSNSRSEMNVSTLELGDSALYLCASSLDAGNQPQHFGDGTRLSIL.

This clone was seen only a few times. The chain carries TRBV9 and TRBJ1-1; 8 nucleotides agree with TRBD1. The CDR3 loop spans 15 amino acids. CDR1 is SGDLS and CDR2 is YYNGEE in the germline V gene. J lost 2 bases, V lost 3 bases, and 6 bases had no gene match. The CDR3 protein is CASSEQQGGNTEAFF. The CDR3 DNA is TGTGCCAGCAGCGAACAACAGGGGGGCAACACTGAAGCTTTCTTT.

The rearrangement joins TRBV9 to TRBJ2-3; D tentatively fits TRBD1 or TRBD2 (5 bases each). The CDR3 consists of 14 residues. Germline V gives CDR1 SGDLS, CDR2 YYNGEE. Trimming removed 0 bases at V and 8 bases at J, with 13 bases between. The CDR3 nucleotides are TGTGCCAGCAGCGTAGACGGGGCCTATAGTACGCAGTATTTT. Its protein is CASSVDGAYSTQYF.